This paragraph reports one T cell receptor beta chain. This clonotype was counted a few times. Its antigen is currently not known. At one end the junction does not follow the germline gene, possibly because of a read error. The CDR3 spans 14 residues, from the cysteine through the phenylalanine. Left in the record is the CDR3 DNA by itself, 42 bases read in frame from the first base. CDR1 and CDR2 are read off the germline V gene (reference sequence) as MNHNY and SVGAGI. The TCR beta CDR3 regions were amplified from the RNA transcripts. For the first round of RT-PCR on the TCR CDR3, the HTBI primer set was used together with the Qiagen OneStep RT-PCR kit. A second multiplex PCR round built the libraries, followed by size selection and purification. Sequencing of the libraries was done on an Illumina HiSeq2000 using paired-end 100 bp reads. In the authors' own workflow: SOAPnuke was used to process the raw data, with reads discarded if the reads contained adapters or uncalled bases, had a mean Phred below 15, or lacked an exact constant-primer or identifier match. High-quality paired reads were merged with COPE v1.2.5, and unique nucleotide sequences were defined as clonotypes. MiTCR v1.1 was used to align clonotypes to the IMGT TRBV, TRBD and TRBJ reference segments. The analysis was restricted to V-J combinations with a frequency above 0.0001, which together covered around 99% of the repertoires. The TCS score was defined as the ratio of F50 (clonal expansion) to E x V (chaos), calculated using BLOSUM62-based TCRdist between CDR3 peptides within each V-J. Welch's t-statistics and random forest reduced 450 to 600 V-J features to under 15, which were used in a naive Bayes classifier (R e1071). Thyroid-blood repertoire similarity was quantified with the Morisita-Horn index. Starting from the raw public reads, TCRdb applied fastp trimming at Q25, assembled clones with MiXCR and retained in-frame beta chains. Each entry merges the rows of one CDR3 protein and shows their most common DNA and genes. The V and J calls reflect TCRdb's pipeline rather than the authors' work. For this sample there are 700,000 to 850,000 distinct CDR3 sequences; about 35% appear just once. Of the sample, about a third falls within the top ten clones.

Graves' hyperthyroidism was defined as stable when no progression to ophthalmopathy occurred over 18 months of follow-up. Hyperthyroidism patients were aged 18 to 65 years and newly diagnosed, with disease duration of less than 2 months. Exclusion was applied to patients with uncontrolled infections, other autoimmune diseases, pregnancy or lactation. Diagnoses were based on clinical symptoms, serum thyroxine and TRAb, thyroid ultrasound and orbital computed tomography. PBMCs were isolated from around 10 ml of fresh peripheral blood by Ficoll-Paque density gradient centrifugation. Trizol reagent was used to extract total RNA, and RNA quality was then checked on an Agilent 2100 Bioanalyzer. This entry comes from a study of T cells in Graves' hyperthyroidism and ophthalmopathy (dated by TCRdb to between 2017 and 2020). Some background on the complete study: Peripheral blood was sampled at the time of initial diagnosis, prior to any treatment. TCR V-J signatures able to tell the groups apart were searched for in a discovery cohort of approximately 95 patients, of whom 43 had Graves' ophthalmopathy and 55 to 60 had stable Graves' hyperthyroidism. Whether ophthalmopathy could be predicted prospectively was tested in an independent validation cohort made up of roughly 19 hyperthyroidism patients plus 17 patients who later progressed to ophthalmopathy. The 85 to 100 discovery patients were randomly split 7:3 into training and test sets. The study also compared thyroid tissue and blood T-cell repertoires from a handful of Graves' hyperthyroidism patients. After blood sampling, hyperthyroidism patients were treated with methimazole at a starting dose of 30 mg daily, and ophthalmopathy patients were treated with high-dose intravenous methylprednisolone. The paper describes TCR Vbeta CDR3 sequencing of about 140 peripheral blood samples, made up of some 40 ophthalmopathy patients, around 78 hyperthyroidism patients and roughly 17 progressor patients. The research as a whole found: In validation, the model predicted progression to ophthalmopathy a median of roughly 6.5 months before onset, with roughly 71% sensitivity and 72.22% specificity. No statistical method was used to fix the sample size in advance, and group allocation was not hidden from the investigators. Most expanded thyroid clonotypes (frequency above 0.001) were also found in blood, which suggests that blood repertoires may mirror thyroid immune responses. Ophthalmopathy was separated from stable hyperthyroidism by a 13 V-J signature model, with just over 85% sensitivity and roughly 81% specificity obtained in cross-validation and 80%/75% obtained in testing.

The sequence links TRBV6-6 to TRBJ1-4; the D region possibly corresponds to TRBD1 (5 bases align). Source material: blood. This clonotype was sampled from a woman aged 40 to 55 with Graves' hyperthyroidism. The nucleotide sequence reads as follows: TGTGCCAGCAGCTGGGACGGGGTGAATGGAAAACTGTTTTTT. This gives the protein CASSWDGVNGKLFF.